The source of this TCR beta chain is a study of blood T cell repertoires in COVID-19. At the level of the study: Both acute and convalescent COVID-19 samples were obtained from the United States, Italy and Spain. Sources were T cells, B-cell-depleted T cells, or PBMCs; the material itself was cDNA or gDNA.

This clone was found once. Per the study methods: The authors estimated nucleated cell counts from reference gene primer amplification. TCRdb's copy holds only in-frame clones and misses some; the assay was immunoSEQ multiplex PCR. That table is the source of V, J and clone size, and D and trimming were worked out from the DNA. The sample carries roughly 120,000 clones, over 75% recorded once. Per germline, CDR1 SGHRS and CDR2 YFSETQ. Unmatched junction bases numbered 7, after V lost 1 base and J lost 9 bases. This CDR3 is 14 amino acids long. Sequences were obtained from peripheral blood. The clonotype originates from a woman aged 50 to 60 with acute or convalescent COVID-19. V gene TRBV5-1 combines with J gene TRBJ2-1; 7 bases are a match to TRBD1. The CDR3 DNA sequence: TGCGCCAGCAGCTTGTCAGGGGGTACCGGTGAGCAGTTCTTC. Its translation is CASSLSGGTGEQFF.